The rows below give T cell receptor beta chains drawn from one sample of a study of blood T cell repertoires in COVID-19. The method was immunoSEQ multiplex PCR; TCRdb's version includes in-frame clones alone and lacks a portion of them. The repertoire holds about 280,000 clones, 75% to 90% seen once, with approximately 14% in the top ten. Source material: peripheral blood. These receptors all come from a woman in her seventies with COVID-19, enrolled during active disease. Each CDR3 is given with its conserved first and last residue. D genes are given only for firm matches. For some rows the clone size is stated as once, few or many, or as a class when expanded; others skip it.

cdr3_nt cdr3_aa j_call clone_size v_call d_call
TGTGCCAGCAGCCAAGGTGGCGGGGTACGCAATCAGCCCCAGCATTTT CASSQGGGVRNQPQHF TRBJ1-5 - TRBV3-1/TRBV3-2 -
TGTGCCAGCAGCGAACTTACAGGTTTGGGCTACACCTTC CASSELTGLGYTF TRBJ1-2 - TRBV27 -
TGCGCCAGCAGTCGACAGGGCGACGATGGCTACACCTTC CASSRQGDDGYTF TRBJ1-2 - TRBV5-1 TRBD1
TGTGCCATCAGTGGGCTGGGAGGGACTGAAGCTTTCTTT CAISGLGGTEAFF TRBJ1-1 - TRBV10-3 -
TGTGCCAGTAGTCTCGGACAGGGCAATCAGCCCCAGCATTTT CASSLGQGNQPQHF TRBJ1-5 - TRBV19 TRBD1
TGTGCCAGTGGGCTAGCGGGGAACCTAGATACGCAGTATTTT CASGLAGNLDTQYF TRBJ2-3 - TRBV19 TRBD2
TGTGCCAGCAGCGCGGACAGGGGCGCTCACACTGAAGCTTTCTTT CASSADRGAHTEAFF TRBJ1-1 - TRBV2 TRBD1
TGCGCCAGCAGCTTGGGGACAGGGGGCAATCAGCCCCAGCATTTT CASSLGTGGNQPQHF TRBJ1-5 - TRBV5-1 TRBD1
TGTGCCAGCAGCGCACCACAGGGGTGGAACACCGGGGAGCTGTTTTTT CASSAPQGWNTGELFF TRBJ2-2 - TRBV9 TRBD1
TGTGCCAGCAGCCCGACAGGGCCCAGCAATCAGCCCCAGCATTTT CASSPTGPSNQPQHF TRBJ1-5 - TRBV11-2 TRBD1
TGTGCCAGCAGCTTAAAACCACAGGGAAAGCAGTTCTTC CASSLKPQGKQFF TRBJ2-1 few TRBV7-2 -
TGTGCCTGGAGCCCCTCAGGGCCCATGATGCCCCAGCATTTT CAWSPSGPMMPQHF TRBJ1-5 few TRBV30 -
TGTGCCAGCACCTCCCCTGAGCGAAACGCCTACGAGCAGTACTTC CASTSPERNAYEQYF TRBJ2-7 - TRBV28 -
TGTGCCTGGAGTAGAGGGTACGGGAACACTGAAGCTTTCTTT CAWSRGYGNTEAFF TRBJ1-1 - TRBV30 -
TGTGCCACCAGCAGAGAGAGACCAGACAGGGGACGCCATGGCTACACCTTC CATSRERPDRGRHGYTF TRBJ1-2 - TRBV15 TRBD1
TGTGCCAGCAGCAAAGGAAAAGGGGGTCGGGAGGGATTTAACACCGGGGAGCTGTTTTTT CASSKGKGGREGFNTGELFF TRBJ2-2 - TRBV21-1 -
TGTGCCAGCAGGCAGGGACAGGGGGCCTACGAGCAGTACTTC CASRQGQGAYEQYF TRBJ2-7 - TRBV7-9 TRBD1
TGTGCCAGCAGTTATTCACAGGGGGCGAGGGAGCAGTACTTC CASSYSQGAREQYF TRBJ2-7 few TRBV6-5 TRBD1
TGCAGCGTGGGGAAAGCGGGGAGGCCGAGTGAGCAGTTCTTC CSVGKAGRPSEQFF TRBJ2-1 - TRBV29-1 TRBD2
TGTGCCATCAGTGTGGAACAGGGCCCCTACGAGCAGTACTTC CAISVEQGPYEQYF TRBJ2-7 - TRBV10-3 -
TGCGCCAGCAGCACAACAGGGTCTGACGGGGAGCTGTTTTTT CASSTTGSDGELFF TRBJ2-2 - TRBV10-2 -
TGTGCCACACGACAGTTTAATGAAAAACTGTTTTTT CATRQFNEKLFF TRBJ1-4 few TRBV10-3 -
TGTGCCAGCACCACAGGACAGGGGACGGAGGGCTACACCTTC CASTTGQGTEGYTF TRBJ1-2 - TRBV7-2 TRBD1
TGTGCCAGTAGTAGCCAGGGCTCTGGAAACACCATATATTTT CASSSQGSGNTIYF TRBJ1-3 - TRBV19 -
TGTGCCAGCAGCTCTTCGACAGGGGCTATGAACACTGAAGCTTTCTTT CASSSSTGAMNTEAFF TRBJ1-1 - TRBV11-2 TRBD1
TGTGCCAGTAGTAGGACAGGGGGTCTCTACAATGAGCAGTTCTTC CASSRTGGLYNEQFF TRBJ2-1 - TRBV19 TRBD1
TGTGCCAGCAGACCAACAGGGGGGCGCGAGCAGTACTTC CASRPTGGREQYF TRBJ2-7 - TRBV6-5 TRBD1
TGTGCCAGCAGCCAGGGTGGGCCAGAGCAGTTCTTC CASSQGGPEQFF TRBJ2-1 - TRBV3-1/TRBV3-2 -
TGTGCCAGCAGTTTCCGGACAGGGGATAGCAATCAGCCCCAGCATTTT CASSFRTGDSNQPQHF TRBJ1-5 - TRBV6-2/TRBV6-3 TRBD1
TGTGCCAGCAGCCGCGGGACTAGCGGGGGGGCTCCCGATGAGCAGTTCTTC CASSRGTSGGAPDEQFF TRBJ2-1 once TRBV11-2 TRBD2
TGTGCCAGCAGCCTTTCTGGAAACACCATATATTTT CASSLSGNTIYF TRBJ1-3 - TRBV5-8 -
TGTGCCAGCAGTTCTCGGGGACAACCTATGAACACTGAAGCTTTCTTT CASSSRGQPMNTEAFF TRBJ1-1 - TRBV6-2/TRBV6-3 -
TGTGCCAGCAGGGGGCCAGGCGACGAGCAGTACTTC CASRGPGDEQYF TRBJ2-7 - TRBV6-5 -
TGTGCCAGCTCCACAGGGTTTAGCAATCAGCCCCAGCATTTT CASSTGFSNQPQHF TRBJ1-5 - TRBV18 -
TGTGCCAGCAGGGGGCCCAGCGGGGGCTACGAGCAGTACTTC CASRGPSGGYEQYF TRBJ2-7 - TRBV28 TRBD2
TGTGCCAGCAGCGGACAGGGCGGGTTCACAGATACGCAGTATTTT CASSGQGGFTDTQYF TRBJ2-3 - TRBV2 TRBD1
TGCGCCAGCAGCGCACATACAGGGGTCTATGGCTACACCTTC CASSAHTGVYGYTF TRBJ1-2 - TRBV5-1 TRBD1
TGTGCCAGCAGTTTCCGAGGGACAGGGGATACTAGCAATCAGCCCCAGCATTTT CASSFRGTGDTSNQPQHF TRBJ1-5 - TRBV25-1 TRBD1
TGTGCCAGTAGACTGCGGGGCAGCGTCGAGACCAATGAGCAGTTCTTC CASRLRGSVETNEQFF TRBJ2-1 - TRBV19 -
TGTGCCAGTAGTATCAGAGACAGAACCTACGAGCAGTACTTC CASSIRDRTYEQYF TRBJ2-7 - TRBV19 -
TGTGCCAGCAGCCCCCCTGGACAGGCTAATTCACCCCTCCACTTT CASSPPGQANSPLHF TRBJ1-6 - TRBV21-1 -
TGTGCCAGCAGGCGACAGGGGAACACCGGGGAGCTGTTTTTT CASRRQGNTGELFF TRBJ2-2 - TRBV9 TRBD1
TGTGCCAGCAGCCCCCGGGCCTTAGCGGGGACCCCGCGGGGGAGTGAGCAGTTCTTC CASSPRALAGTPRGSEQFF TRBJ2-1 - TRBV7-8 TRBD2
TGTGCCTGCTCCGTGGGGGGTGAAGAGACCCAGTACTTC CACSVGGEETQYF TRBJ2-5 - TRBV19 -
TGTGCCAGCAGCTTAACAGGGAAAGAGACCCAGTACTTC CASSLTGKETQYF TRBJ2-5 - TRBV7-9 -
TGCAGCGTTGATGAAGGGGGCTTTGGAAACACCATATATTTT CSVDEGGFGNTIYF TRBJ1-3 - TRBV29-1 TRBD1
TGTGCCAGTAGTAGGAGGGTCCAAGATACGCAGTATTTT CASSRRVQDTQYF TRBJ2-3 - TRBV19 -
TGTGCCAGCAGTCAGGTTTCCGGGACAGGGCGTGTCGAGCAGTACTTC CASSQVSGTGRVEQYF TRBJ2-7 few TRBV4-2 TRBD1